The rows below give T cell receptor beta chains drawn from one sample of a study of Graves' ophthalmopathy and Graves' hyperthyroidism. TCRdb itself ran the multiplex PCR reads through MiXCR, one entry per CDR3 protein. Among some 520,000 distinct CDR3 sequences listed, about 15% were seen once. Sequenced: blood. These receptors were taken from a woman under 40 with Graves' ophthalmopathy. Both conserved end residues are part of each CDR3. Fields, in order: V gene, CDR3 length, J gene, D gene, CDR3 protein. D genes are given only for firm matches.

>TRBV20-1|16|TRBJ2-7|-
CSARDLRDTLLGEQYF
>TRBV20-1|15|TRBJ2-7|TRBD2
CSATGGGQPSYEQYF
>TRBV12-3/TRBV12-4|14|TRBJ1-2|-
CASSKTVYNYGYTF
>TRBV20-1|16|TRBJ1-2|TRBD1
CSARDPRQGQGYGYTF
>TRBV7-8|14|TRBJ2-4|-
CASSPLSDKNIQYF
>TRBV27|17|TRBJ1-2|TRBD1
CASSSWDRGLKGYGYTF
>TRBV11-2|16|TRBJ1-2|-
CASTFPRVEIICGYTF
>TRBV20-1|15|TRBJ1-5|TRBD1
CSARGTGRKNQPQHF
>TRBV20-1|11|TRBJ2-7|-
CSARRSYEQYF
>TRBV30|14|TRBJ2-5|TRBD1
CAWSRGTGEETQYF
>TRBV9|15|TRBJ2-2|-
CASSLRQGGTGELFF
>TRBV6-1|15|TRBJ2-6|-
CASNPPSSGANVLTF
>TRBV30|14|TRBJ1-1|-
CAWSVRRMNTEAFF
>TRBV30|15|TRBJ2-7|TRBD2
CAWQRWSGGKGEQYF
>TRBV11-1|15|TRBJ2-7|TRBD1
CASSATWDRAHEQYF
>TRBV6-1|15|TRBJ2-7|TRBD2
CASSRLMAGVYEQYF
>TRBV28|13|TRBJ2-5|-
CASRAGNQETQYF
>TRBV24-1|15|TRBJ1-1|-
CATSDSESGDTEAFF
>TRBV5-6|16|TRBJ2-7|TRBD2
CASSLMGTSGAYEQYF
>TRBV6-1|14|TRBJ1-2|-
CASRLPGANYGYTF
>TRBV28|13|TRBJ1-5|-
CASRKGRNQPQHF
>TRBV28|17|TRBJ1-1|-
CASSLDSLAGMNTEAFF
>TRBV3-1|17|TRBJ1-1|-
CASSQEPLLPGDTEAFF
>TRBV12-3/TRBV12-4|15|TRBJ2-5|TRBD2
CASNQASGVGETQYF
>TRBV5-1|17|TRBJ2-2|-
CASSNIRSERGSGELFF
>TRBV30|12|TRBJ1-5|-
CAWSPGPQPQHF
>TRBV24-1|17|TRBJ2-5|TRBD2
CATSELLAGGIQETQYF
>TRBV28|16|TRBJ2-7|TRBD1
CASSLRTGAYTYEQYF
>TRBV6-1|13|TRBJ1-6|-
CASSETRDSPLHF
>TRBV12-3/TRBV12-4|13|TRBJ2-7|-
CASSSSGTDEQYF
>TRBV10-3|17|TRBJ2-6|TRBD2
CAIPAGVVRSGANVLTF
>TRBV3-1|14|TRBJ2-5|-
CASLLKGTSETQYF
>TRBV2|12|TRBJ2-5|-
CASSFPVKTQYF
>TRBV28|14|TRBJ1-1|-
CASSFSTGWAEAFF
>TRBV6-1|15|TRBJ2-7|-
CASRGVDLVGYEQYF
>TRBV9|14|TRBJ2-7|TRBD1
CASSVEGRDREMYF
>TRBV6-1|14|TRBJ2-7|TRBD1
CAAPGGQGHYEQYF
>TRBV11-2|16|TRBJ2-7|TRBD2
CASSPLVGGYENEQYF
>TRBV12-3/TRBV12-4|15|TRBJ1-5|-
CASSFNGNSNQPQHF
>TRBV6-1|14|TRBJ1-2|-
CASSGGGEPYGYTF
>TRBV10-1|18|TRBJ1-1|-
CASSESGRAGGVYTEAFF
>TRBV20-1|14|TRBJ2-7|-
CSARYGGPSYEQYF
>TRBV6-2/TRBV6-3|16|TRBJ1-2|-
CASSYSTLAGGHGYTF
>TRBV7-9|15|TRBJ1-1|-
CASSPGIGMNTEAFF
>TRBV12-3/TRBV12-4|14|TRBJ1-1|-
CASSSGHLNTEAFF
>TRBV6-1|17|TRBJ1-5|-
CASSETDLMYSNQPQHF
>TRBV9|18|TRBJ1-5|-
CASSVGPGGGVGNQPQHF
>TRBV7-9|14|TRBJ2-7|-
CASSLGASLHEQYF
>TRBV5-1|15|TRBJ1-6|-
CASTSGHQNNSPLHF
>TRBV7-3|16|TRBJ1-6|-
CASSGQGDNDNSPLHF
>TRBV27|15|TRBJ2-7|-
CASSTFDRSNDEQYF
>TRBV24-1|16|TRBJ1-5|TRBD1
CATSDFRDSSNQPQHF
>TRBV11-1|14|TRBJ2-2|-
CASSLGTHTGELFF
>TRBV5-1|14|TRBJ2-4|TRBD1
CASSLAPGTDIKYF
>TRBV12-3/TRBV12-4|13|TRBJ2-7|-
CASRQGSPYEQYF
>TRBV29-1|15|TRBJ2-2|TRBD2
CSVERLAGAPGELFF